Below are 26 T cell receptor beta chains sequenced from a single sample in a study of shared clonotypes between healthy human individuals. CD8 cells classed as naive were CD45RO-negative and positively selected for CCR7, excluding terminally differentiated effector memory CD45RA+ cells. Assay used: immunoSEQ multiplex PCR; TCRdb lists only in-frame clones, some missing. The table shows roughly 550,000 clones, with nearly 97% occurring only once. Input material: naive CD8+ T cells sorted from blood. These receptors were taken from a woman aged 25 to 39 in good health.

On this clone itself: Other DNA sequences in the same sample also yield this CDR3. The gene calls are TRBV28 and TRBJ2-1; D call uncertain. CDR3 length equals 13 residues. Trimming shortened V by 3 bases and J by 5 bases, and 8 bases separated the two germline ends. Germline lookup yields CDR1 MDHEN and CDR2 SYDVKM. The CDR3 region has the DNA TGTGCCAGCAGTTTTTCGCTGCACAATGAGCAGTTCTTC. Its protein product is CASSFSLHNEQFF.

The CDR3, as DNA: TGTGCCAGCAGCCAAGATGGGGGCAATGAGCAGTTCTTC. Translation: CASSQDGGNEQFF. V is TRBV14 and J is TRBJ2-1; D may be TRBD1 or TRBD2 (5 bases each). The CDR3 has 13 amino acids. From germline, CDR1 is SGHDN and CDR2 FVKESK. V was pared by 0 bases and J by 6 bases, with 6 bases between.

This sequence joins TRBV27 and TRBJ2-7; weak D call: TRBD1 (5 bases). Germline loops: CDR1 MNHEY, CDR2 SMNVEV (reference sequence). The CDR3 consists of 14 residues. V gave up 0 bases and J gave up 4 bases, with 10 bases separating them. The CDR3 DNA is TGTGCCAGCAGTTTATCGCACAGGCTTTACGAGCAGTACTTC. Translating gives CASSLSHRLYEQYF.

This chain connects TRBV7-7 to TRBJ1-1; D uncertain. Germline CDR1 SSHAT, CDR2 FNYEAQ (reference sequence). The CDR3 totals 13 residues. Trimming shortened V by 5 bases and J by 1 base, and 8 bases separated the two germline ends. CDR3 coding DNA: TGTGCCAGCAGCGCAGATCCGAACACTGAAGCTTTCTTT. Translation: CASSADPNTEAFF.

The chain links TRBV29-1 to TRBJ2-2; 9 bases are shared with TRBD1. After removal of 6 bases from V and 4 bases from J, the junction contained 6 bases not matched to a gene. Germline CDR1 reads SQVTM; CDR2 reads ANQGSEA. The CDR3 covers 14 residues. CDR3 nucleotides: TGCAGCGTCACAGGGGGCGCTATCACCGGGGAGCTGTTTTTT. This codes for CSVTGGAITGELFF.

The chain combines TRBV6-7 with TRBJ1-5; a weak D match, TRBD1 (5 bases). TRBV6-7 is an ORF; its function is uncertain. CDR3 length: 14 residues. The V and J ends lost 4 bases and 3 bases respectively, with 10 bases between them. The CDR3 region is CASSSRQNNQPQHF. The CDR3 DNA sequence: TGTGCCAGCAGTTCAAGACAGAACAATCAGCCCCAGCATTTT.

The rearrangement uses TRBV27 and TRBJ2-7; 8 positions agree with TRBD2. CDR1 and CDR2 (germline): MNHEY, SMNVEV (reference sequence). This CDR3 contains 15 residues. J was trimmed by 2 bases and V by 7 bases; bases with no gene match: 10. The CDR3 loop is CASTLSGAETYEQYF. The CDR3 region has the DNA TGTGCCAGCACTCTTAGCGGGGCCGAGACCTACGAGCAGTACTTC.

The chain employs TRBV27 and TRBJ2-7; 7 bases are shared with TRBD1. With 6 bases clipped from V and 7 bases from J, the junction kept 18 bases outside the gene matches. Germline-derived CDR1 and CDR2 are MNHEY and SMNVEV (reference sequence). The CDR3 is 16 amino acids. The CDR3 region has the DNA TGTGCCAGCAGGGCCGGGACAGTCACACAAACGGGAGAGCAGTACTTC. Encoded protein: CASRAGTVTQTGEQYF.

This chain links TRBV13 with TRBJ2-7; 8 bases line up with TRBD1. Per the germline V gene, CDR1 is PRHDT and CDR2 is FYEKMQ (reference sequence). The CDR3 totals 15 residues. V trimming: 8 bases; J trimming: 5 bases; junction bases outside the gene matches: 14. The CDR3 nucleotides are TGTGCCAGCGGGGGGTTAGGACAGGGCTTTAACGAGCAGTACTTC. This encodes CASGGLGQGFNEQYF.

The chain is built from TRBV10-1 and TRBJ1-2; D is perhaps TRBD1 (6 bases). This CDR3 is built from 13 residues. V shed 2 bases and J shed 8 bases, with 12 bases lying between them. Germline V gene data show CDR1 as WNHNN and CDR2 as SYGVQD (reference sequence). The CDR3 here is CASSETRGYGYTF. In DNA, the CDR3 is TGCGCCAGCAGTGAGACCAGGGGATACGGCTACACCTTC.

The rearrangement uses TRBV7-6 and TRBJ2-1, with a tentative D call TRBD2 (5 bases). This CDR3 contains 15 residues. Germline V gene data show CDR1 as SGHVS and CDR2 as FNYEAQ. V gave up 4 bases and J gave up 7 bases, with 17 bases separating them. The CDR3 spells CASSSRGGLPNEQFF. As DNA, the CDR3 is TGTGCCAGCAGCTCCCGCGGCGGACTCCCGAATGAGCAGTTCTTC. The full variable domain, in which reference TRBV7-6 and TRBJ2-1 provide the parts outside the CDR3, is GAGVSQSPRYKVTKRGQDVALRCDPISGHVSLYWYRQALGQGPEFLTYFNYEAQQDKSGLPNDRFSAERPEGSISTLTIQRTEQRDSAMYRCASSSRGGLPNEQFFGPGTRLTVL.

This rearrangement joins TRBV5-1 to TRBJ1-2; D is possibly TRBD1 (6 bases). The CDR3 extends over 15 amino acids. V lost 6 bases, J lost 5 bases, and 20 bases lay in between. Per the germline V gene, CDR1 is SGHRS and CDR2 is YFSETQ. CDR3 residues: CASTETLTGIYGYTF. CDR3 DNA sequence: TGCGCCAGCACCGAGACTTTGACAGGAATATATGGCTACACCTTC. The full variable domain, completed using reference TRBV5-1 and TRBJ1-2, is KAGVTQTPRYLIKTRGQQVTLSCSPISGHRSVSWYQQTPGQGLQFLFEYFSETQRNKGNFPGRFSGRQFSNSRSEMNVSTLELGDSALYLCASTETLTGIYGYTFGSGTRLTVV.

J is TRBJ2-7 and V is TRBV27, with D tentatively TRBD1 (5 bases). The CDR3 runs to 15 residues. Trimming removed 6 bases from V and 3 bases from J, with 18 bases in between. From germline, CDR1 is MNHEY and CDR2 SMNVEV (reference sequence). The DNA of the CDR3 is TGTGCCAGCAGAAAAGACAGTTTGTCCTACTACGAGCAGTACTTC. Translation gives CASRKDSLSYYEQYF.

The V call is TRBV5-4, the J call TRBJ2-7; TRBD2 matches at 7 bases. This CDR3 has 16 amino acids. The germline V gene encodes CDR1 SGHNT and CDR2 YYREEE (reference sequence). The V and J ends lost 0 bases and 0 bases, in that order; junction bases with no gene match: 6. This CDR3 is CASSLGLAESSYEQYF. The CDR3 DNA reads as TGTGCCAGCAGCTTGGGGCTAGCGGAAAGCTCCTACGAGCAGTACTTC.

The rearrangement uses TRBV28 and TRBJ1-2; 7 nucleotides align to TRBD1. V trimming: 2 bases; J trimming: 4 bases; junction bases outside the gene matches: 4. Germline V gives CDR1 MDHEN, CDR2 SYDVKM. The CDR3 length is 14 residues. CDR3 amino acids: CASSLMRDSYGYTF. CDR3 coding DNA: TGTGCCAGCAGTTTAATGAGGGACAGCTATGGCTACACCTTC.

The chain has TRBV7-2 and TRBJ2-1, with TRBD2 identical over 7 bases. Germline trimming cut 1 base from V and 2 bases from J; bases unmatched to any gene: 5. The germline V gene encodes CDR1 SGHTA and CDR2 FQGNSA. The CDR3 has 16 amino acids. CDR3 bases: TGTGCCAGCAGCTTAGTGGGCGGGAGCCCCTACAATGAGCAGTTCTTC. As protein: CASSLVGGSPYNEQFF.

As for this clone: Germline and junction disagree at one end, which may indicate a read error. V gene TRBV2 combines with J gene TRBJ2-2; 8 bases agree with TRBD2. The CDR3 is 15 amino acids. CDR1 is SNHLY and CDR2 is FYNNEI in the germline V gene. Here the CDR3 reads CASNEGTSGTGELFF. The CDR3 DNA follows: TGTGCCAGCAATGAAGGCACTAGCGGTACCGGGGAGCTGTTTTTT.

The CDR3 region has the DNA TGTGCCAGCAGTTACTCATCTTTAGAGACCCAGTACTTC. It codes for CASSYSSLETQYF. This chain uses TRBV6-5 with TRBJ2-5; the D is unclear. The CDR3 is 13 residues long. Germline CDR1 and CDR2: MNHEY and SVGAGI. Trimming took off 0 bases at V and 4 bases at J, with 6 bases between the two ends.

This chain joins TRBV28 and TRBJ2-1; 8 bases agree with TRBD2. Germline V lookup: CDR1 MDHEN, CDR2 SYDVKM. The CDR3 extends over 15 amino acids. Unmatched junction bases numbered 9, after V lost 6 bases and J lost 5 bases. CDR3 sequence reads: CASRELAALDNEQFF. DNA of the CDR3: TGTGCCAGCAGGGAACTAGCGGCCCTTGACAATGAGCAGTTCTTC.

This chain links TRBV29-1 with TRBJ2-4, with TRBD1 identical over 10 bases. With V trimmed by 5 bases and J by 8 bases, 6 bases remained unmatched. There are 13 residues in the CDR3. Germline V CDR1 and CDR2: SQVTM, ANQGSEA. The CDR3 protein is CSVTTGGGYIQYF. CDR3 DNA: TGCAGCGTTACGACAGGGGGCGGCTACATTCAGTACTTC.

This chain joins TRBV15 and TRBJ2-5; D tentatively reads TRBD1 or TRBD2 (5 bases each). The DNA end is a closer match to TRBJ2-7, so the J assignment may be wrong. This CDR3 has 11 residues. Looked up from germline, CDR1 is LNHNV and CDR2 is YYDKDF (reference sequence). In DNA form, the CDR3 reads TGTGCCACCGGGGACCCCTACGAGCAGTACTTC. It translates to CATGDPYEQYF.

This clone was detected once. The genes are TRBV13 and TRBJ2-5; 12 bases agree with TRBD2. Per germline, CDR1 PRHDT and CDR2 FYEKMQ (reference sequence). V shed 3 bases and J 5 bases; nucleotides not matched to a gene: 7. The CDR3 is 16 residues long. The CDR3 is CASSFRLAGVGETQYF. The CDR3 nucleotides are TGTGCCAGCAGCTTCCGACTAGCGGGAGTGGGGGAGACCCAGTACTTC.

CDR3 bases: TGTGCCAGCAGCTTATCCCGGGACCTCAGAAGGGGAAACACTGAAGCTTTCTTT. As protein: CASSLSRDLRRGNTEAFF. The chain couples TRBV11-2 to TRBJ1-1; tentative D call: TRBD1 (5 bases). Trimming cost V 2 bases and J 2 bases, with 21 bases left between them. Germline V gene sequence: CDR1 SGHAT, CDR2 FQNNGV. The CDR3 consists of 18 residues.

The CDR3 sequence: CASSPTTLPEAQHF. CDR3 DNA sequence: TGTGCCAGCAGTCCAACGACACTCCCTGAGGCCCAGCATTTT. The chain links TRBV27 to TRBJ1-5; no firm D call. Germline V CDR1 and CDR2: MNHEY, SMNVEV (reference sequence). Trimming took off 5 bases at V and 11 bases at J, with 19 bases between the two ends. The CDR3 has 14 residues.

The chain joins TRBV5-6 to TRBJ1-2; D gene unclear. The CDR3 is 15 residues long. V lost 2 bases and J 7 bases, leaving 18 bases between the germline ends. Germline V gene sequence: CDR1 SGHDT, CDR2 YYEEEE. Written as DNA, the CDR3 is TGTGCCAGCAGCTTCAGCGTAGGGAGCGCGGGTGGCTACACCTTC. Protein sequence: CASSFSVGSAGGYTF. Full variable domain (missing parts from reference TRBV5-6 and TRBJ1-2): DAGVTQSPTHLIKTRGQQVTLRCSPKSGHDTVSWYQQALGQGPQFIFQYYEEEERQRGNFPDRFSGHQFPNYSSELNVNALLLGDSALYLCASSFSVGSAGGYTFGSGTRLTVV.

The chain recombines TRBV28 with TRBJ2-5; 7 nucleotides agree with TRBD2. The V and J ends lost 4 bases and 3 bases, in that order; junction bases with no gene match: 8. The germline V gene has CDR1 MDHEN and CDR2 SYDVKM. This CDR3 is built from 15 residues. As DNA, the CDR3 is TGTGCCAGCAGTTCCCCTTGGCGGGAGAAAGAGACCCAGTACTTC. This sequence encodes CASSSPWREKETQYF.